The next 9 T cell receptor beta chains were all read from a single sample in a study of cytomegalovirus exposure and HLA in healthy donors. The PCR contained 60 Vbeta and 13 Jbeta primers. Using immunoSEQ multiplex PCR, the repertoire was profiled, and TCRdb retains in-frame clones only, with some absent. The sample carries 95,000 to 150,000 clones, roughly 80% recorded once. Material: PBMCs. The receptors were gathered from a man under 40 in good health and CMV-seronegative.

As regards this clone: One junction end does not reproduce the germline sequence, and a read error may be involved. The chain combines TRBV7-9 with TRBJ1-2; 7 nucleotides agree with TRBD1. Looked up from germline, CDR1 is SEHNR and CDR2 is FQNEAQ (reference sequence). CDR3 length equals 15 residues. This CDR3 is CSSSLVRTGVDGYTF. The CDR3 DNA follows: TGTTCCAGCAGCTTAGTCCGGACAGGAGTGGATGGCTACACCTTC.

This clone was detected only once. The V and J genes are TRBV5-4 and TRBJ2-7; 10 nucleotides align to TRBD1. Trimming cost V 3 bases and J 5 bases; bases outside gene matches: 14. The germline CDR1 and CDR2 sequences are SGHNT and YYREEE (reference sequence). The CDR3 extends over 17 amino acids. This CDR3 reads CASSSGTGAYRSHEQYF. The DNA for the CDR3 is TGTGCCAGCAGCTCCGGGACAGGGGCCTATCGTAGCCACGAGCAGTACTTC.

The chain couples TRBV27 to TRBJ2-7; D may be TRBD1 (5 bases). V dropped 4 bases and J dropped 5 bases, with 15 bases sitting between them. The germline CDR1 and CDR2 sequences are MNHEY and SMNVEV (reference sequence). The CDR3 spans 14 residues. The CDR3 loop reads CASSYIGPGNEQYF. CDR3 sequence (DNA): TGTGCCAGCAGTTATATCGGTCCAGGGAACGAGCAGTACTTC.

The rearrangement links TRBV4-1 to TRBJ2-1; 8 bases line up with TRBD2. After removal of 5 bases from V and 4 bases from J, the junction contained 7 bases not matched to a gene. This CDR3 comprises 15 residues. From germline, CDR1 is MGHRA and CDR2 YSYEKL. This CDR3 reads CASSSDSGGYNEQFF. As DNA, the CDR3 is TGCGCCAGCAGCTCGGACAGCGGGGGTTACAATGAGCAGTTCTTC.

The chain couples TRBV27 to TRBJ1-3; D may be TRBD1 (5 bases). The CDR3 runs to 17 residues. Germline values: CDR1 MNHEY, CDR2 SMNVEV (reference sequence). V dropped 1 base and J dropped 0 bases, with 13 bases sitting between them. The CDR3 DNA reads TGTGCCAGCAGTTTATGGGGGGGAACTAACTCTGGAAACACCATATATTTT. The encoded protein is CASSLWGGTNSGNTIYF.

This chain links TRBV5-5 with TRBJ1-6, with D maybe TRBD1 (5 bases). The V gene's germline CDR1 is SGHKS and CDR2 YYEKEE (reference sequence). V shed 0 bases and J shed 7 bases, with 17 bases lying between them. The CDR3 sequence is 17 residues long. CDR3 DNA: TGTGCCAGCAGCTTGGCGGCCCGACAGATTAAGAATTCACCCCTCCACTTT. Its protein is CASSLAARQIKNSPLHF.

This clone was counted between two and nine times. This chain uses TRBV14 with TRBJ2-7, with D unclear. There are 13 residues in the CDR3. CDR1 and CDR2 from the germline V gene are SGHDN and FVKESK. The V and J ends lost 0 bases and 7 bases respectively, with 10 bases between them. The CDR3, as DNA: TGTGCCAGCAGCCAAGATCTACTCTTAGAGCAGTACTTC. Amino acid sequence: CASSQDLLLEQYF.

The chain carries TRBV7-9 and TRBJ1-4, with unresolved D. Germline lookup yields CDR1 SEHNR and CDR2 FQNEAQ (reference sequence). The CDR3 contains 12 residues. V was shortened by 2 bases and J by 7 bases, with 5 bases between the two germline ends. In DNA form, the CDR3 reads TGTGCCAGCAGCTTAATGAGTGAAAAACTGTTTTTT. Amino acids: CASSLMSEKLFF.

The chain links TRBV6-1 to TRBJ2-1; a possible D gene is TRBD1 (6 bases). Deletions cut 4 bases from V and 0 bases from J, with 13 bases between. There are 16 residues in the CDR3. CDR1 MNHNS and CDR2 SASEGT come from the germline V gene. The CDR3 protein is CASSATGWGSYNEQFF. The CDR3 DNA follows: TGTGCCAGCAGTGCAACAGGGTGGGGCTCCTACAATGAGCAGTTCTTC.